The 6 T cell receptor beta chains presented below share a single source sample, sequenced in a study of blood T cells in healthy people across ages. Through a sample-barcoded 5' primer and a J-beta primer mix, a second PCR was run for about 6 to 11 cycles. Using its own MiXCR run on the 5' RACE reads, TCRdb lists one record per CDR3 protein. Of fewer than 2,000,000 distinct CDR3 sequences listed, roughly two fifths are singletons. Sample: blood. The receptor source for this set is a human donor in good health.

V gene TRBV28 combines with J gene TRBJ2-6; perhaps TRBD2 as D (5 bases). Germline lookup yields CDR1 MDHEN and CDR2 SYDVKM. The CDR3 consists of 17 residues. V shed 1 base and J shed 0 bases, with 10 bases lying between them. Here the CDR3 reads CASSLSTRSSGANVLTF. The CDR3 nucleotides read TGTGCCAGCAGTTTATCCACTAGGAGCTCTGGGGCCAACGTCCTGACTTTC.

Concerning this clonotype: The conserved final phenylalanine or tryptophan is absent from the CDR3, which likely points to a read error. The rearrangement joins TRBV29-1 to TRBJ2-2; no definite D call. Germline V lookup: CDR1 SQVTM, CDR2 ANQGSEA. The CDR3 loop spans 11 amino acids. Trimming took off 4 bases at V and 4 bases at J, with 4 bases between the two ends. CDR3 residues: CSVGVTGELFS. The CDR3 DNA sequence: TGCAGCGTTGGGGTCACCGGGGAGCTGTTTTCT.

This sequence joins TRBV30 and TRBJ1-2; unclear D gene. CDR3 size: 19 residues. Germline loops: CDR1 GTSNPN, CDR2 SVGIG (reference sequence). The V and J ends lost 5 bases and 0 bases respectively, with 28 bases between them. CDR3 nucleotides: TGTGCCTGGTACCCCCTAAGGCGGGCGAGTAAGGCTACTAACTATGGCTACACCTTC. Translation gives CAWYPLRRASKATNYGYTF.

The CDR3 loop reads CASSLWTAGLATDTQYF. CDR3 sequence (DNA): TGTGCCAGCAGTTTATGGACCGCGGGACTAGCTACAGATACGCAGTATTTT. The chain recombines TRBV28 with TRBJ2-3; 9 bases match TRBD2. With V trimmed by 0 bases and J by 3 bases, 7 bases remained unmatched. The CDR3 consists of 17 residues. Germline V CDR1 and CDR2: MDHEN, SYDVKM.

This clonotype was counted only a few times. The genes are TRBV7-2 and TRBJ2-1; the D is unclear. Germline CDR1 is SGHTA and CDR2 is FQGNSA. The CDR3 totals 15 residues. V lost 3 bases to trimming and J lost 6 bases, with 15 bases between them. In DNA, the CDR3 is TGTGCCAGCAGCTTCCTAGTTAACTCGGGCAATGAGCAGTTCTTC. Its translation is CASSFLVNSGNEQFF.

The CDR3: CASSDLTGGTEAFF. The CDR3, as DNA: TGTGCCAGCAGTGACCTGACAGGGGGCACTGAAGCTTTCTTT. The chain carries TRBV6-2 or TRBV6-3 and TRBJ1-1, with 9 bases fitting TRBD1. The CDR3 is 14 residues long. Per germline, CDR1 MNHEY and CDR2 SVGEGT. The V gene end was trimmed by 5 bases and the J gene end by 4 bases; junction bases not matched to a gene: 5.